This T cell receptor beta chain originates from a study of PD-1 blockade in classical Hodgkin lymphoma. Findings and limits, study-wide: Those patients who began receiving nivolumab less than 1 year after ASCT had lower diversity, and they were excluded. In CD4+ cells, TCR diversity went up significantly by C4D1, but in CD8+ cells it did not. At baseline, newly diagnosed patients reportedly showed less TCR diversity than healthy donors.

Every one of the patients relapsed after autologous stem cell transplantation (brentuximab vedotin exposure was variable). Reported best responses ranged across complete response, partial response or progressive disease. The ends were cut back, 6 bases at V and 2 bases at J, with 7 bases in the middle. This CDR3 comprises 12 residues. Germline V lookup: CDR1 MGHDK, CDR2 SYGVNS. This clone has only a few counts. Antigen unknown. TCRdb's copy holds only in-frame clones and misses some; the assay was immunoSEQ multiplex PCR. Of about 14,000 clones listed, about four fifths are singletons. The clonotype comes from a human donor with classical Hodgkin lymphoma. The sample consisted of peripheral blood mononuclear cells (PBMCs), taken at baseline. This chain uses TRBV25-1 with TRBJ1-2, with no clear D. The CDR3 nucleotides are TGTGCCAGCAGCCAAGGAAACTATGGCTACACCTTC. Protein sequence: CASSQGNYGYTF.